A single sample is the source of the 28 T cell receptor beta chains below, sequenced in a study of cytomegalovirus exposure and HLA in healthy donors. The PCR employed 60 Vbeta primers together with 13 Jbeta primers. Profiling relied on immunoSEQ multiplex PCR, and the TCRdb table lists in-frame clones only, not all of them. The repertoire holds 50,000 to 70,000 clones, with 55% to 85% as singletons. Sample: PBMCs. The receptors here all came from a man in his forties or fifties in good health and CMV-seropositive.

The chain couples TRBV13 to TRBJ2-3; 7 nucleotides line up with TRBD1. CDR1 and CDR2 from the germline V gene are PRHDT and FYEKMQ (reference sequence). V lost 5 bases and J lost 3; bases outside the gene matches: 8. The CDR3 covers 15 residues. DNA of the CDR3: TGTGCCAGCAGCCCAGAAGGGGGCATAACAGATACGCAGTATTTT. Amino acid sequence: CASSPEGGITDTQYF.

The chain employs TRBV5-6 and TRBJ1-5; 9 nucleotides align to TRBD1. V shed 4 bases, J shed 7 bases, and the junction held 9 bases outside the gene matches. The CDR3 length is 15 residues. CDR1 and CDR2 (germline): SGHDT, YYEEEE. This CDR3 is CASSAGTGWRQPQHF. As DNA, the CDR3 is TGTGCCAGCAGCGCCGGGACAGGGTGGCGACAGCCCCAGCATTTT.

This clone was counted only a few times. V and J are TRBV19 and TRBJ1-2, with 8 positions matching TRBD1. CDR3 length: 13 amino acids. Germline-derived CDR1 and CDR2 are LNHDA and SQIVND (reference sequence). With V trimmed by 6 bases and J by 5 bases, 5 bases remained unmatched. The CDR3 region has the DNA TGTGCCAGTAGGAACACAGGGGGTTATGGCTACACCTTC. Its translation is CASRNTGGYGYTF.

The rearrangement uses TRBV9 and TRBJ2-3, with 8 nucleotides matching TRBD1. V shed 1 base and J 5 bases; nucleotides not matched to a gene: 3. From germline, CDR1 is SGDLS and CDR2 YYNGEE. The CDR3 has 14 residues. Written as DNA, the CDR3 is TGTGCCAGCAGCGTATTACAGGGGGGAGATACGCAGTATTTT. Translating gives CASSVLQGGDTQYF.

The chain is built from TRBV5-6 and TRBJ1-1; 10 bases map to TRBD1. The germline gives CDR1 SGHDT, CDR2 YYEEEE. After removal of 3 bases from V and 6 bases from J, the junction contained 20 bases not matched to a gene. CDR3 length equals 19 residues. CDR3 DNA: TGTGCCAGCAGCTCGATAAATACGAGAGTATGGGACAGGGGTTCTGAAGCTTTCTTT. Protein: CASSSINTRVWDRGSEAFF.

This chain links TRBV6-5 with TRBJ2-2; TRBD2 agrees at 11 bases. Germline CDR1 reads MNHEY; CDR2 reads SVGAGI. The CDR3 has 16 residues. V was pared by 4 bases and J by 7 bases, with 8 bases of the junction left unmatched. The CDR3 coding sequence is TGTGCCAGCAGTTTAGGTAGCGGGGGGGCCATCGGGGAGCTGTTTTTT. Its translation: CASSLGSGGAIGELFF.

The chain carries TRBV5-1 and TRBJ2-3, with D perhaps TRBD2 (5 bases). V lost 0 bases, J lost 5 bases, and 10 bases lay in between. Germline values: CDR1 SGHRS, CDR2 YFSETQ. The CDR3 consists of 14 residues. The CDR3 sequence is CASSLGSGGDTQYF. The CDR3 nucleotides read TGCGCCAGCAGCTTGGGAAGCGGAGGAGATACGCAGTATTTT.

This clone was recorded a few times. The V gene is TRBV29-1, the J gene TRBJ2-7, with a possible D match to TRBD2 (6 bases). Germline lookup yields CDR1 SQVTM and CDR2 ANQGSEA. The CDR3 has 14 residues. Between the trimmed V and J ends, which lost 6 bases and 1 base, there was a span of 16 bases. DNA of the CDR3: TGCAGCGTAGCGATCGGGAGAGGGTCCTACGAGCAGTACTTC. Its protein product is CSVAIGRGSYEQYF.

This clone is a singleton in its sample. The rearrangement links TRBV21-1 to TRBJ2-7; the table's D gene call, TRBD1, was not cross checked with the DNA. TRBV21-1 is reported as a pseudogene. The length of the CDR3 is 17 residues. CDR3 nucleotide sequence: TGTGCCAGCAGCAAAGCGTGGGAGACAGGATACTCCTACGAGCAGTACTTC. It translates to CASSKAWETGYSYEQYF.

V is TRBV6-4 and J is TRBJ2-2; 7 bases fit TRBD2. V was clipped by 4 bases and J by 6 bases; unmatched bases: 11. Germline-derived CDR1 and CDR2 are MRHNA and SNTAGT. There are 16 residues in the CDR3. In nucleotides, the CDR3 is TGTGCCAGCAGTGGAGGGCTAGCGGCATACGCCGGGGAGCTGTTTTTT. Translating gives CASSGGLAAYAGELFF.

V and J are TRBV25-1 and TRBJ2-7, with TRBD2 as a possible D gene (6 bases). The CDR3 consists of 17 residues. From germline, CDR1 is MGHDK and CDR2 SYGVNS. V lost 5 bases to trimming and J lost 0 bases, with 20 bases between them. CDR3 sequence reads: CASSPPREAGSSYEQYF. The CDR3 DNA follows: TGTGCCAGCAGTCCCCCAAGAGAGGCGGGGAGCTCCTACGAGCAGTACTTC.

V usage is TRBV6-6 and J usage is TRBJ2-7; 11 nucleotides align to TRBD2. V shed 6 bases and J 0 bases; nucleotides not matched to a gene: 4. CDR1 is MNHNY, CDR2 SVGAGI, per germline (reference sequence). The CDR3 sequence is 15 residues long. CDR3 loop: CASSVAGGNSYEQYF. The CDR3 DNA reads TGTGCCAGCAGCGTAGCGGGGGGGAACTCCTACGAGCAGTACTTC.

This clone appeared a few times. The rearrangement joins TRBV7-2 to TRBJ1-1; possible D gene TRBD1, 5 bases. The germline V gene has CDR1 SGHTA and CDR2 FQGNSA. The CDR3 sequence is 14 residues long. The V end was cut by 5 bases, the J end by 3 bases, with 13 bases between. The CDR3 region has the DNA TGTGCCAGCAGCCCCACCCCACAGGACACTGAAGCTTTCTTT. Translating gives CASSPTPQDTEAFF.

The V gene is TRBV5-6, the J gene TRBJ1-2, with a weak D call TRBD1 (6 bases). Between the trimmed V and J ends, which lost 3 bases and 6 bases, there was a span of 15 bases. The CDR3 runs to 14 residues. The V gene's germline CDR1 is SGHDT and CDR2 YYEEEE. The CDR3 protein is CASSSPRRTDGYTF. In DNA, the CDR3 is TGTGCCAGCAGCTCACCCCGCCGGACAGATGGCTACACCTTC.

The chain employs TRBV5-6 and TRBJ2-5, with a tentative D call TRBD1 (6 bases). The CDR3 sequence is 13 residues long. Trimming removed 4 bases at V and 3 bases at J, with 10 bases between. Per the germline V gene, CDR1 is SGHDT and CDR2 is YYEEEE. For the CDR3, the DNA is TGTGCCAGCAGCCCCTGGACAGAAGAGACCCAGTACTTC. Amino acids: CASSPWTEETQYF.

This clone showed up just once. The V and J genes are TRBV9 and TRBJ2-3; 9 bases map to TRBD1. The germline CDR1 and CDR2 sequences are SGDLS and YYNGEE. V shed 4 bases, J shed 4 bases, and the junction held 4 bases outside the gene matches. This CDR3 is built from 14 residues. This chain's CDR3 is CASSLRTGADTQYF. DNA for the CDR3: TGTGCCAGCAGCCTCCGGACAGGGGCAGATACGCAGTATTTT.

The chain carries TRBV4-1 and TRBJ2-5; TRBD2 aligns across 8 bases. The CDR3 is made up of 16 amino acids. Trimming took 4 bases from V and 2 from J; bases not matched to a gene: 9. The V gene's germline CDR1 is MGHRA and CDR2 YSYEKL. CDR3 nucleotides: TGCGCCAGCAGCCTCCGGGGGGGCTTCGATCAAGAGACCCAGTACTTC. Amino acids: CASSLRGGFDQETQYF.

The chain couples TRBV28 to TRBJ2-3; TRBD1 might be the D (5 bases). The CDR3 extends over 14 amino acids. Germline CDR1 MDHEN, CDR2 SYDVKM. V lost 5 bases and J lost 1, with 10 bases in between. As DNA, the CDR3 is TGTGCCAGCAGTGACCAGGGTGGCACAGATACGCAGTATTTT. Its translation: CASSDQGGTDTQYF.

Only a few counts were recorded for this clone. The CDR3 nucleotides read TGTGCCAGCAGGCTACGAGACAGACCGAACACTGAAGCTTTCTTT. The encoded protein is CASRLRDRPNTEAFF. The chain couples TRBV4-2 to TRBJ1-1, with D possibly TRBD1 on 5 matching bases. V gave up 6 bases and J gave up 1 base, with 15 bases separating them. CDR1 is LGHNA, CDR2 YNFKEQ, per germline. The CDR3 totals 15 residues.

The sample holds a few counts of this clone. The gene calls are TRBV2 and TRBJ2-3, with 7 positions matching TRBD2. V was pared by 4 bases and J by 11 bases, with 12 bases of the junction left unmatched. CDR1 is SNHLY, CDR2 FYNNEI, per germline. The length of the CDR3 is 14 residues. CDR3 sequence: CASSVRLAVSGQYF. CDR3 in DNA: TGTGCCAGCAGTGTGAGGCTAGCGGTCTCGGGGCAGTATTTT. Using reference TRBV2 and TRBJ2-3 for the parts outside the CDR3, the full variable domain is EPEVTQTPSHQVTQMGQEVILRCVPISNHLYFYWYRQILGQKVEFLVSFYNNEISEKSEIFDDQFSVERPDGSNFTLKIRSTKLEDSAMYFCASSVRLAVSGQYFGPGTRLTVL.

The J gene is TRBJ2-7, the V gene TRBV4-2, with TRBD1 matching 10 bases. The CDR3 sequence is 14 residues long. With V trimmed by 0 bases and J by 6 bases, 2 bases remained unmatched. From germline, CDR1 is LGHNA and CDR2 YNFKEQ. The CDR3 DNA follows: TGTGCCAGCAGCCAAGACCGGACAGGGGGCGAGCAGTACTTC. This translates into CASSQDRTGGEQYF.

The chain combines TRBV7-2 with TRBJ2-1, with a weak D call TRBD2 (7 bases). Germline V gives CDR1 SGHTA, CDR2 FQGNSA. CDR3 length equals 14 residues. V dropped 4 bases and J dropped 7 bases, with 14 bases sitting between them. This CDR3 reads CASSYGGGGNEQFF. The DNA of the CDR3 is TGTGCCAGCAGCTACGGCGGGGGCGGGAATGAGCAGTTCTTC.

Worth noting for this clone: Within the sample, other DNA sequences also encode this same CDR3. V is TRBV19 and J is TRBJ1-1; no definite D call. CDR3 length: 13 amino acids. V gave up 2 bases and J gave up 0 bases, with 4 bases separating them. CDR1 is LNHDA and CDR2 is SQIVND in the germline V gene (reference sequence). The DNA of the CDR3 is TGTGCCAGTAGTATATCTGTGAACACTGAAGCTTTCTTT. Translating it yields CASSISVNTEAFF.

This clone was observed a single time. The V call is TRBV19, the J call TRBJ2-5; D gene uncertain. V was cut by 3 bases and J by 7 bases, with 12 bases left in between. The germline V gene has CDR1 LNHDA and CDR2 SQIVND (reference sequence). The length of the CDR3 is 13 residues. For the CDR3, the DNA is TGTGCCAGTAGTATGTCCAAACAAAGGACCCAGTACTTC. It encodes CASSMSKQRTQYF.

The rearrangement uses TRBV18 and TRBJ2-5; maybe TRBD2 (5 bases). The V gene lost 2 bases and the J gene lost 1 base, with 11 bases spanning the gap. From germline, CDR1 is KGHSH and CDR2 LQKENI. The CDR3 covers 15 residues. CDR3 in DNA: TGTGCCAGCTCACCAAGCGGCGGTCCCCAAGAGACCCAGTACTTC. Its protein product is CASSPSGGPQETQYF.

This clone showed up just a few times. V and J are TRBV7-2 and TRBJ2-7; the D gene is possibly TRBD1 (6 bases). This CDR3 has 14 amino acids. The germline V gene has CDR1 SGHTA and CDR2 FQGNSA. The ends were cut back, 5 bases at V and 3 bases at J, with 14 bases in the middle. CDR3 sequence: CASSPLGQNYEQYF. The CDR3 nucleotides are TGTGCCAGCAGCCCCCTTGGACAGAACTACGAGCAGTACTTC. Using reference TRBV7-2 and TRBJ2-7 for the parts outside the CDR3, the full variable domain is GAGVSQSPSNKVTEKGKDVELRCDPISGHTALYWYRQSLGQGLEFLIYFQGNSAPDKSGLPSDRFSAERTGGSVSTLTIQRTQQEDSAVYLCASSPLGQNYEQYFGPGTRLTVT.

A few counts support this clone. This CDR3 is CASSSQGGNTEAFF. DNA for the CDR3: TGTGCCAGCAGTTCCCAGGGTGGGAACACTGAAGCTTTCTTT. This chain links TRBV6-4 with TRBJ1-1; weak D call: TRBD1 (5 bases). V lost 5 bases and J lost 1, with 11 bases in between. Germline V gives CDR1 MRHNA, CDR2 SNTAGT. This CDR3 spans 14 amino acids.

This chain uses TRBV5-1 with TRBJ2-3; 9 nucleotides line up with TRBD1. Germline loops: CDR1 SGHRS, CDR2 YFSETQ. The junction had 4 bases not matched to a gene; V was cut back by 4 bases and J by 1 base. CDR3 length: 15 residues. The CDR3 reads CASSVTGGGTDTQYF. CDR3 nucleotide sequence: TGCGCCAGCAGCGTGACAGGGGGTGGCACAGATACGCAGTATTTT. The full variable domain, rest sourced from reference TRBV5-1 and TRBJ2-3, is KAGVTQTPRYLIKTRGQQVTLSCSPISGHRSVSWYQQTPGQGLQFLFEYFSETQRNKGNFPGRFSGRQFSNSRSEMNVSTLELGDSALYLCASSVTGGGTDTQYFGPGTRLTVL.